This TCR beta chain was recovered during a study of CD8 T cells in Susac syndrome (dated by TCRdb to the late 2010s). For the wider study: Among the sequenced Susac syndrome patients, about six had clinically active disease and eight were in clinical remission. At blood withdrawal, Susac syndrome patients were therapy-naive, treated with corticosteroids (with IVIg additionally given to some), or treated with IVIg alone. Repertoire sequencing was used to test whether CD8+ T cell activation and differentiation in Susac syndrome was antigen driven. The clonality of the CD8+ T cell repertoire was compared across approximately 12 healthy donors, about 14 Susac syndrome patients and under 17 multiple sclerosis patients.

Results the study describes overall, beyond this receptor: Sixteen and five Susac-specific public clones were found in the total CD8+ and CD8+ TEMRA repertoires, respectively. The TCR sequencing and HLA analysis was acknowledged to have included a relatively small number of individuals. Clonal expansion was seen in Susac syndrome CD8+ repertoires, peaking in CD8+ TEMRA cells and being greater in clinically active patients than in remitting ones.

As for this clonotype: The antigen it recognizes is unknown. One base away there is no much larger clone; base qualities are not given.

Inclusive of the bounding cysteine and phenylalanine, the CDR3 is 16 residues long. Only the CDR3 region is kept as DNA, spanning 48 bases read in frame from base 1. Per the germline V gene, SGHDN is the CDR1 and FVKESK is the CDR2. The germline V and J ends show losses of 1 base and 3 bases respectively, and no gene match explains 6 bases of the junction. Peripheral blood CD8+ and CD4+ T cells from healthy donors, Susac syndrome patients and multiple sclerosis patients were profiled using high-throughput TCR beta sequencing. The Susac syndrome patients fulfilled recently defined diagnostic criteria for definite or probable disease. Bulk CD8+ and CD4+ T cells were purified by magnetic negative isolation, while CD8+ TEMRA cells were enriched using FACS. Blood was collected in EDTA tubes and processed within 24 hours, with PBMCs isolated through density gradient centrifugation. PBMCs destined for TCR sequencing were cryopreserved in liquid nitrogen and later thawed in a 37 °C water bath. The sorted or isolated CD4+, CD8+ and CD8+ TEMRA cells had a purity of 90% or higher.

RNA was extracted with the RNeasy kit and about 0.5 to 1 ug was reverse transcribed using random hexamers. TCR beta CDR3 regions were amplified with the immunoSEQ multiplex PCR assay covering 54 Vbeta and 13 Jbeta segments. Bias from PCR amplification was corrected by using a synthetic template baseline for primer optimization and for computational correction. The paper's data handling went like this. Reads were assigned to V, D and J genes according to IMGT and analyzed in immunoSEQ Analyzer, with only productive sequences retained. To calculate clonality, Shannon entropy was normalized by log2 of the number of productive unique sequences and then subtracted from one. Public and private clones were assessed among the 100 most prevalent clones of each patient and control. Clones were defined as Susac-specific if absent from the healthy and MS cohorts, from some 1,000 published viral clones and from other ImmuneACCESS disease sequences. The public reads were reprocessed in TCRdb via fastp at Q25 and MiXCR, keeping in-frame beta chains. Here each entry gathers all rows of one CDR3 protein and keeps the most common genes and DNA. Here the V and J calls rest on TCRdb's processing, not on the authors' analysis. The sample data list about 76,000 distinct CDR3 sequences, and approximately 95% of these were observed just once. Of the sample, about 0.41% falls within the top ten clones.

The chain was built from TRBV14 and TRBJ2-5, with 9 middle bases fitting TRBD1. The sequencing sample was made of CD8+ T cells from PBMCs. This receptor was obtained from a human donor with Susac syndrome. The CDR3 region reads CASSQVWTGVEETQYF. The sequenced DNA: TGTGCCAGCAGCCAAGTTTGGACAGGGGTAGAAGAGACCCAGTACTTC.